Each of the 23 T cell receptor beta chains below was sequenced from the same sample in a study of T cell responses to AZD1222 COVID-19 vaccine. Method: immunoSEQ multiplex PCR; TCRdb's copy keeps in-frame clones and lacks some. The sample records 150,000 or so clones, 90% being singletons. Sequencing used peripheral blood, obtained on day 0 of AZD1222 vaccination. These TCRs come from an adult in good health.

The chain has TRBV5-1 and TRBJ2-1, with 13 bases fitting TRBD2. V was pared by 3 bases and J by 8 bases, with 2 bases of the junction left unmatched. Germline-derived CDR1 and CDR2 are SGHRS and YFSETQ. The CDR3 sequence is 14 residues long. This CDR3 reads CASSWTSGGDEQFF. CDR3 DNA: TGCGCCAGCAGCTGGACTAGCGGGGGCGATGAGCAGTTCTTC. The full variable domain, its missing parts supplied by reference TRBV5-1 and TRBJ2-1, is KAGVTQTPRYLIKTRGQQVTLSCSPISGHRSVSWYQQTPGQGLQFLFEYFSETQRNKGNFPGRFSGRQFSNSRSEMNVSTLELGDSALYLCASSWTSGGDEQFFGPGTRLTVL.

The gene calls are TRBV6-6 and TRBJ1-4, with 8 nucleotides matching TRBD1. Germline-derived CDR1 and CDR2 are MNHNY and SVGAGI (reference sequence). The CDR3 extends over 13 amino acids. Trimming at V came to 7 bases and at J to 8 bases, leaving 6 bases not matched to a gene. The CDR3 sequence: CASKQGAGEKLFF. The CDR3 bases are TGTGCCAGCAAGCAGGGGGCTGGGGAAAAACTGTTTTTT.

This clone was detected only once. The chain links TRBV30 to TRBJ1-2; D possibly corresponds to TRBD1 (5 bases). Germline CDR1 and CDR2: GTSNPN and SVGIG (reference sequence). The CDR3 runs to 16 residues. Trimming removed 4 bases at V and 0 bases at J, with 18 bases between. CDR3 region: CAWTRGDLGTNYGYTF. The CDR3 DNA is TGTGCCTGGACCCGGGGGGACCTAGGCACTAACTATGGCTACACCTTC.

This clone was observed once. This sequence joins TRBV9 and TRBJ2-7; the D gene is possibly TRBD1 (6 bases). This CDR3 has 13 amino acids. Germline CDR1 SGDLS, CDR2 YYNGEE. Trimming removed 3 bases at V and 7 bases at J, with 14 bases between. CDR3 nucleotide sequence: TGTGCCAGCAGCGCAGCCGGGACACGGGAGCAGTACTTC. It is translated as CASSAAGTREQYF.

The rearrangement uses TRBV4-3 and TRBJ1-6, with D perhaps TRBD1 (6 bases). This CDR3 has 16 amino acids. The V and J ends lost 6 bases and 7 bases respectively, with 19 bases between them. The V gene's germline CDR1 is LGHNA and CDR2 YSLEER. The CDR3 here is CASSYNAGARNSPLHF. CDR3 coding DNA: TGCGCCAGCAGTTACAACGCGGGGGCGAGAAATTCACCCCTCCACTTT.

The chain carries TRBV11-2 and TRBJ1-2, with D unclear. The V gene's germline CDR1 is SGHAT and CDR2 FQNNGV. V lost 2 bases and J 5 bases, leaving 9 bases between the germline ends. The CDR3 is 13 residues long. The CDR3 region has the DNA TGTGCCAGCAGCTTACCAGTAGGGTATGGCTACACCTTC. Protein product: CASSLPVGYGYTF.

This clone was found once. The V and J genes are TRBV7-2 and TRBJ2-2, with D perhaps being TRBD1 or TRBD2 (5 bases each). This CDR3 has 14 residues. Germline-derived CDR1 and CDR2 are SGHTA and FQGNSA. Trimming left V 5 bases short and J 5 bases short, with 12 bases between. The CDR3 loop reads CASSPGPYTGELFF. CDR3 DNA: TGTGCCAGCAGCCCGGGGCCTTATACCGGGGAGCTGTTTTTT.

The chain combines TRBV28 with TRBJ1-1; weak D call: TRBD1 (5 bases). CDR1 is MDHEN, CDR2 SYDVKM, per germline. This CDR3 contains 11 residues. The V end was cut by 11 bases, the J end by 9 bases, with 16 bases between. The CDR3 reads CAAISTEKAFF. The CDR3 region has the DNA TGTGCCGCCATCTCGACAGAAAAAGCTTTCTTT.

This clone was counted a few times. This chain uses TRBV7-8 with TRBJ1-4; tentative D call: TRBD1 (5 bases). Germline CDR1 and CDR2: SGHVS and FQNEAQ. The V and J ends lost 1 base and 8 bases respectively, with 11 bases between them. The CDR3 totals 14 residues. CDR3 bases: TGTGCCAGCAGCTTAGATGGGGCCCGGGAAAAACTGTTTTTT. It encodes CASSLDGAREKLFF.

The chain employs TRBV5-1 and TRBJ1-1; the D is unclear. Germline loops: CDR1 SGHRS, CDR2 YFSETQ. The CDR3 spans 11 residues. The V end lost 5 bases, the J end lost 6 bases, and 8 bases lay between the germline ends. The CDR3 bases are TGCGCCAGCAGAGAGGGCTCTGAAGCTTTCTTT. This codes for CASREGSEAFF.

V gene TRBV6-4 combines with J gene TRBJ2-2; tentatively, D is TRBD2 (6 bases). With 1 base removed from V and 4 bases from J, the gap between germline ends came to 10 bases. Germline assignment: CDR1 MRHNA and CDR2 SNTAGT. This CDR3 region has 15 residues. This CDR3 is CASSDLTSSTGELFF. Here the CDR3 DNA reads TGTGCCAGCAGTGACTTAACTAGCTCCACCGGGGAGCTGTTTTTT.

The chain carries TRBV6-2 or TRBV6-3 and TRBJ2-1, with 16 bases matching TRBD2. This CDR3 has 15 residues. Per germline, CDR1 MNHEY and CDR2 SVGEGT. With 6 bases clipped from V and 8 bases from J, the junction kept 4 bases outside the gene matches. The CDR3 here is CASSPGLAGGDEQFF. The CDR3 nucleotides read TGTGCCAGCAGCCCGGGACTAGCGGGGGGGGATGAGCAGTTCTTC.

The chain is built from TRBV27 and TRBJ1-4, with D maybe TRBD1 (5 bases). Trimming shortened V by 2 bases and J by 8 bases, and 12 bases separated the two germline ends. The CDR3 runs 14 residues. Germline lookup yields CDR1 MNHEY and CDR2 SMNVEV (reference sequence). CDR3 in amino acids: CASSLGGLGEKLFF. CDR3 coding DNA: TGTGCCAGCAGTTTAGGGGGGTTGGGGGAAAAACTGTTTTTT.

J is TRBJ1-5 and V is TRBV4-1; tentatively, D is TRBD1 (6 bases). Germline-derived CDR1 and CDR2 are MGHRA and YSYEKL. V shed 3 bases and J shed 5 bases, with 14 bases lying between them. CDR3 length equals 15 residues. The CDR3 DNA reads TGCGCCAGCAGCCAGGCGGCCAGGGGTGATCAGCCCCAGCATTTT. It is translated as CASSQAARGDQPQHF.

This clone was recorded once. CDR3 loop: CASTQGPYEQYF. In nucleotides, the CDR3 is TGTGCCAGCACCCAGGGTCCCTACGAGCAGTACTTC. The V call is TRBV28, the J call TRBJ2-7, with a weak D call TRBD1 (5 bases). CDR3 length: 12 amino acids. Germline V gives CDR1 MDHEN, CDR2 SYDVKM. Trimming removed 7 bases at V and 2 bases at J, with 9 bases between. The whole variable domain, remainder taken from reference TRBV28 and TRBJ2-7, is DVKVTQSSRYLVKRTGEKVFLECVQDMDHENMFWYRQDPGLGLRLIYFSYDVKMKEKGDIPEGYSVSREKKERFSLILESASTNQTSMYLCASTQGPYEQYFGPGTRLTVT.

V gene TRBV6-2 or TRBV6-3 combines with J gene TRBJ2-7, with TRBD2 identical over 12 bases. CDR1 and CDR2 (germline): MNHEY, SVGEGT. The CDR3 spans 15 residues. Unmatched junction bases numbered 3, after V lost 6 bases and J lost 0 bases. The CDR3 sequence: CASSRGLAGSYEQYF. In DNA form, the CDR3 reads TGTGCCAGCAGCCGGGGACTAGCGGGCTCCTACGAGCAGTACTTC.

The rearrangement joins TRBV27 to TRBJ1-1; D possibly corresponds to TRBD1 (6 bases). Germline values: CDR1 MNHEY, CDR2 SMNVEV (reference sequence). The V end was cut by 6 bases, the J end by 5 bases, with 19 bases between. The CDR3 covers 15 residues. This CDR3 is CASRGGGRWGTEAFF. CDR3 sequence (DNA): TGTGCCAGCAGGGGCGGGGGGCGGTGGGGGACTGAAGCTTTCTTT.

The chain recombines TRBV11-2 with TRBJ2-1, with 7 nucleotides matching TRBD2. The CDR3 has 17 amino acids. Germline CDR1 is SGHAT and CDR2 is FQNNGV. V trimming: 7 bases; J trimming: 0 bases; junction bases outside the gene matches: 12. In nucleotides, the CDR3 is TGTGCCAGCACCTTCAGGAGCGGGGTAAGCTCCTACAATGAGCAGTTCTTC. The encoded protein is CASTFRSGVSSYNEQFF. The full variable domain, with the rest looked up from reference TRBV11-2 and TRBJ2-1, is EAGVAQSPRYKIIEKRQSVAFWCNPISGHATLYWYQQILGQGPKLLIQFQNNGVVDDSQLPKDRFSAERLKGVDSTLKIQPAKLEDSAVYLCASTFRSGVSSYNEQFFGPGTRLTVL.

The chain couples TRBV5-1 to TRBJ2-3, with 9 nucleotides matching TRBD2. J lost 4 bases, V lost 4 bases, and 10 bases had no gene match. Per germline, CDR1 SGHRS and CDR2 YFSETQ. This CDR3 is built from 16 residues. CDR3 amino acids: CASSPLGRGGADTQYF. The CDR3 region has the DNA TGCGCCAGCAGCCCCCTGGGGCGGGGGGGAGCAGATACGCAGTATTTT.

This chain joins TRBV7-2 and TRBJ2-2; D possibly corresponds to TRBD2 (5 bases). The CDR3 consists of 16 residues. V dropped 1 base and J dropped 3 bases, with 12 bases sitting between them. Germline V lookup: CDR1 SGHTA, CDR2 FQGNSA. The CDR3 region is CASSLESGSYTGELFF. For the CDR3, the DNA is TGTGCCAGCAGCTTAGAAAGCGGCTCCTACACCGGGGAGCTGTTTTTT.

The chain joins TRBV7-9 to TRBJ1-2; D gene uncertain. V was shortened by 0 bases and J by 6 bases, with 8 bases between the two germline ends. Germline V gene lookup returns CDR1 SEHNR and CDR2 FQNEAQ (reference sequence). This CDR3 is built from 13 residues. CDR3 bases: TGTGCCAGCAGCTTAGCGGGCAGAAATGGCTACACCTTC. Translating it yields CASSLAGRNGYTF.

The chain has TRBV3-1 (or the pseudogene TRBV3-2) and TRBJ1-4, with TRBD1 as a possible D gene (6 bases). Germline assignment: CDR1 LGHDT and CDR2 YNNKEL (reference sequence). Trimming cost V 2 bases and J 8 bases, with 18 bases left between them. This CDR3 contains 16 residues. CDR3 loop: CASSQFGRGQEEKLFF. CDR3 sequence (DNA): TGTGCCAGCAGCCAATTCGGTCGGGGGCAGGAAGAAAAACTGTTTTTT.

The chain has TRBV6-5 and TRBJ2-7; 10 bases match TRBD2. The CDR3 is 14 residues long. Germline V gives CDR1 MNHEY, CDR2 SVGAGI. V lost 5 bases, J lost 4 bases, and 5 bases stayed unmatched. The CDR3 sequence is CASSRLAGEYEQYF. The CDR3 DNA reads as TGTGCCAGCAGTCGCCTAGCGGGAGAGTACGAGCAGTACTTC.